The 10 T cell receptor beta chains in this list originate from one sample, sequenced in a study of shared clonotypes between healthy human individuals. Profiled with immunoSEQ multiplex PCR; TCRdb holds only in-frame clones, not every one. Among about 1.1 million clones listed, 75% to 80% were seen once. The sample comprised memory CD4+ T cells from PBMCs. Subset: CD45RA-negative fraction. These receptors all come from a man aged 18 to 29 in good health. Some clones in this sample may be carry-over from other donors' samples.

This chain uses TRBV29-1 with TRBJ2-5; no definite D call. Gene TRBJ2-7 matches the end of the DNA better, so the J call may be wrong. In germline, CDR1 is SQVTM, CDR2 ANQGSEA. The CDR3 sequence is 14 residues long. CDR3 region: CSVAQRPSSYEQYF. CDR3 coding DNA: TGCAGCGTTGCCCAGCGTCCCTCATCCTACGAGCAGTACTTC.

The J gene is TRBJ1-2, the V gene TRBV5-5; 7 bases are shared with TRBD1. There are 15 residues in the CDR3. The junction had 6 bases not matched to a gene; V was cut back by 0 bases and J by 4 bases. Germline loops: CDR1 SGHKS, CDR2 YYEKEE (reference sequence). CDR3 in amino acids: CASSLALDRIYGYTF. The CDR3 DNA follows: TGTGCCAGCAGCTTGGCCTTGGACAGGATCTATGGCTACACCTTC.

The chain combines TRBV7-9 with TRBJ2-7, with 10 bases matching TRBD2. Trimming at V came to 4 bases and at J to 3 bases, leaving 9 bases not matched to a gene. The CDR3 sequence is 16 residues long. The germline CDR1 and CDR2 sequences are SEHNR and FQNEAQ (reference sequence). The CDR3 bases are TGTGCCAGCAGCTCACCAGCGGGAGGGCCAGTCTACGAGCAGTACTTC. It is translated as CASSSPAGGPVYEQYF.

The chain uses TRBV9 and TRBJ2-7; 7 nucleotides align to TRBD2. This CDR3 is 14 amino acids long. J gave up 4 bases and V 4 bases, and 8 bases lay outside the gene matches. In germline, CDR1 is SGDLS, CDR2 YYNGEE. CDR3 DNA sequence: TGTGCCAGCAGCCCCGGTATAGCGGGTTACGAGCAGTACTTC. It codes for CASSPGIAGYEQYF.

This clone was counted many times. This sample also contains other DNA sequences that code for the same CDR3. The gene calls are TRBV7-9 and TRBJ2-3; maybe TRBD2 (6 bases). Germline-derived CDR1 and CDR2 are SEHNR and FQNEAQ (reference sequence). Trimming stripped 5 bases from V and 6 bases from J, with 15 bases between. The CDR3 is 14 residues long. CDR3 residues: CASSRRLDTDTQYF. The DNA of the CDR3 is TGTGCCAGCAGCCGCAGACTAGACACTGATACGCAGTATTTT.

V is TRBV28 and J is TRBJ2-5; TRBD2 agrees at 13 bases. In germline, CDR1 is MDHEN, CDR2 SYDVKM. The junction had 8 bases not matched to a gene; V was cut back by 8 bases and J by 5 bases. This CDR3 has 15 residues. CDR3 sequence reads: CASGGLAGLGETQYF. CDR3 DNA: TGTGCCAGCGGGGGACTAGCGGGACTAGGGGAGACCCAGTACTTC.

V usage is TRBV19 and J usage is TRBJ1-5, with D unresolved. This CDR3 has 15 amino acids. The germline V gene encodes CDR1 LNHDA and CDR2 SQIVND (reference sequence). V was pared by 4 bases and J by 0 bases, with 10 bases between. The CDR3 nucleotides read TGTGCCAGTAGTACCCTACTAGCTAGCAATCAGCCCCAGCATTTT. As protein: CASSTLLASNQPQHF.

The gene calls are TRBV28 and TRBJ1-2; D gene uncertain. The germline gives CDR1 MDHEN, CDR2 SYDVKM. The CDR3 loop spans 14 amino acids. The V end lost 1 base, the J end lost 8 bases, and 14 bases lay between the germline ends. The CDR3: CASSLYGGAGGYTF. The CDR3 region has the DNA TGTGCCAGCAGTTTATATGGTGGTGCAGGCGGCTACACCTTC.

This chain uses TRBV5-4 with TRBJ2-2; 7 bases map to TRBD1. The CDR3 has 16 residues. CDR1 SGHNT and CDR2 YYREEE come from the germline V gene (reference sequence). With 0 bases clipped from V and 4 bases from J, the junction kept 6 bases outside the gene matches. CDR3 coding DNA: TGTGCCAGCAGCTTGGGACACAGGGGCGGCACCGGGGAGCTGTTTTTT. It codes for CASSLGHRGGTGELFF.

This chain joins TRBV5-3 and TRBJ1-2; possible D gene TRBD1, 5 bases. TRBV5-3 has ORF status, its function being uncertain. Trimming took off 10 bases at V and 8 bases at J, with 15 bases between the two ends. This CDR3 contains 11 residues. The CDR3 DNA reads as TGTGCCGCCACCGGGGGGTCGGGCTACACCTTC. Its protein is CAATGGSGYTF.